This T cell receptor beta chain was sequenced for a study of OX40 agonist ivuxolimab in advanced cancers. Study in general: Partial responses were recorded for three patients, including one with hepatocellular carcinoma and two with cutaneous melanoma.

Clones were sequenced by immunoSEQ multiplex PCR, and TCRdb holds only the in-frame ones, with some missing. Of 80,000 to 95,000 clones in the sample, approximately 90% were seen once. Germline lookup yields CDR1 SEHNR and CDR2 FQNEAQ (reference sequence). This CDR3 contains 15 residues. Trimming removed 0 bases at V and 15 bases at J, with 20 bases between. This receptor was obtained from an adult with an advanced solid tumor such as melanoma, head and neck, liver or kidney cancer. The sequenced sample was CD4+ or CD8+ T cells sorted from blood, obtained in a trial of the OX40 agonist ivuxolimab. The J gene is TRBJ1-4, the V gene TRBV7-9, with a tentative D call TRBD1 (6 bases). CDR3 protein: CASSLARQGSPELFF. The CDR3 nucleotides read TGTGCCAGCAGCTTAGCCCGCCAGGGGAGCCCAGAGTTGTTTTTT.